These 23 T cell receptor beta chains came from one sample sequenced in a study of PD-1 blockade in classical Hodgkin lymphoma. Repertoires were generated with immunoSEQ multiplex PCR, while TCRdb's copy carries only in-frame clones and drops some. Of some 63,000 clones listed, more than 75% are singletons. Patients all relapsed after autologous stem cell transplantation, and there was variation in brentuximab vedotin exposure. The material was peripheral blood mononuclear cells (PBMCs), obtained at baseline. The receptor set was obtained from a human donor with classical Hodgkin lymphoma.

The rearrangement joins TRBV6-5 to TRBJ1-2; possible D gene TRBD1, 6 bases. V gave up 6 bases and J gave up 3 bases, with 17 bases separating them. The CDR3 has 15 residues. CDR1 MNHEY and CDR2 SVGAGI come from the germline V gene. The CDR3 sequence: CASRLRTAPYYGYTF. The CDR3 nucleotides are TGTGCCAGCAGACTCAGGACAGCTCCGTACTATGGCTACACCTTC.

The V and J genes are TRBV28 and TRBJ2-7, with D uncertain. This CDR3 region has 14 residues. The V end lost 3 bases, the J end lost 2 bases, and 11 bases lay between the germline ends. Germline V gene sequence: CDR1 MDHEN, CDR2 SYDVKM. CDR3 coding DNA: TGTGCCAGCAGTTTCGAGGCGGAGACCTACGAGCAGTACTTC. Protein: CASSFEAETYEQYF. Using reference TRBV28 and TRBJ2-7 for the parts outside the CDR3, the full variable domain is DVKVTQSSRYLVKRTGEKVFLECVQDMDHENMFWYRQDPGLGLRLIYFSYDVKMKEKGDIPEGYSVSREKKERFSLILESASTNQTSMYLCASSFEAETYEQYFGPGTRLTVT.

The rearrangement joins TRBV11-3 to TRBJ1-5; D possibly corresponds to TRBD1 (5 bases). CDR1 and CDR2 (germline): SGHNT, YENEEA. The V end lost 7 bases, the J end lost 0 bases, and 16 bases lay between the germline ends. This CDR3 region has 16 residues. For the CDR3, the DNA is TGTGCCAGCACCTCACCCCGGGACGGTAGCAATCAGCCCCAGCATTTT. The encoded protein is CASTSPRDGSNQPQHF.

The chain has TRBV21-1 and TRBJ1-5. TRBV21-1 has pseudogene status. CDR3 length: 16 residues. The CDR3 coding sequence is TGTGCCAGCAGCCCCTTTAAAGGGCATAGCAATCAGCCCCAGCATTTT. Translating it yields CASSPFKGHSNQPQHF.

The V and J genes are TRBV10-3 and TRBJ1-3; no clear D gene. Germline values: CDR1 ENHRY, CDR2 SYGVKD. V lost 2 bases and J lost 3, with 11 bases in between. The CDR3 spans 15 residues. Here the CDR3 reads CAISERAKDGNTIYF. DNA of the CDR3: TGTGCCATCAGTGAGCGGGCTAAGGATGGAAACACCATATATTTT.

The chain has TRBV28 and TRBJ2-5, with 15 bases fitting TRBD2. CDR1 MDHEN and CDR2 SYDVKM come from the germline V gene. The CDR3 loop spans 20 amino acids. With 1 base clipped from V and 1 base from J, the junction kept 10 bases outside the gene matches. The CDR3 DNA follows: TGTGCCAGCAGTTTATCACTGGGGGGACTAGCGGGGGGTCCCCAAGAGACCCAGTACTTC. Translation gives CASSLSLGGLAGGPQETQYF. Drawing the rest from reference TRBV28 and TRBJ2-5, the complete variable domain is DVKVTQSSRYLVKRTGEKVFLECVQDMDHENMFWYRQDPGLGLRLIYFSYDVKMKEKGDIPEGYSVSREKKERFSLILESASTNQTSMYLCASSLSLGGLAGGPQETQYFGPGTRLLVL.

On this clone: This sample also contains other DNA sequences that code for the same CDR3. The chain joins TRBV2 to TRBJ2-7; no firm D call. V shed 0 bases and J shed 4 bases, with 1 base lying between them. In germline, CDR1 is SNHLY, CDR2 FYNNEI. CDR3 length: 11 residues. The chain's CDR3 is CASSEAYEQYF. The CDR3 DNA reads TGTGCCAGCAGTGAAGCGTACGAGCAGTACTTC.

This clone was counted once. This chain connects TRBV6-1 to TRBJ2-1; 8 bases are a match to TRBD1. The V segment lost 4 bases and the J segment 4 bases; nucleotides outside the gene matches: 6. The CDR3 length is 15 residues. CDR1 is MNHNS and CDR2 is SASEGT in the germline V gene. CDR3 in amino acids: CASSAWGQDYNEQFF. The DNA for the CDR3 is TGTGCCAGCAGTGCGTGGGGACAGGATTACAATGAGCAGTTCTTC.

This clone was detected only once. V is TRBV15 and J is TRBJ2-5, with 9 bases aligning to TRBD2. V lost 1 base, J lost 5 bases, and 8 bases stayed unmatched. Germline loops: CDR1 LNHNV, CDR2 YYDKDF (reference sequence). The CDR3 extends over 16 amino acids. CDR3 in amino acids: CATSRAWREGHETQYF. CDR3 nucleotide sequence: TGTGCCACCAGCAGAGCGTGGCGGGAGGGCCATGAGACCCAGTACTTC.

The chain uses TRBV19 and TRBJ2-7, with 9 bases matching TRBD1. The V segment lost 5 bases and the J segment 1 base; nucleotides outside the gene matches: 15. The length of the CDR3 is 18 residues. Germline CDR1 LNHDA, CDR2 SQIVND (reference sequence). CDR3 region: CASSPGGTGQGKSYEQYF. In nucleotides, the CDR3 is TGTGCCAGTAGTCCAGGGGGAACGGGACAGGGAAAGTCCTACGAGCAGTACTTC.

The genes are TRBV29-1 and TRBJ2-1; a weak D match, TRBD1 (6 bases). The CDR3 spans 12 residues. The ends were cut back, 6 bases at V and 7 bases at J, with 13 bases in the middle. The germline CDR1 and CDR2 sequences are SQVTM and ANQGSEA. CDR3 coding DNA: TGCAGCGTCGGGGATACAGGGAATGAGCAGTTCTTC. It yields the protein CSVGDTGNEQFF.

The chain has TRBV5-4 and TRBJ2-6, with D perhaps matching TRBD1 (6 bases). CDR3 length: 17 amino acids. Looked up from germline, CDR1 is SGHNT and CDR2 is YYREEE (reference sequence). Trimming cost V 3 bases and J 0 bases, with 13 bases left between them. The CDR3 DNA reads TGTGCCAGCAGCTCAGGGGACCCACGCTCTGGGGCCAACGTCCTGACTTTC. Its translation: CASSSGDPRSGANVLTF.

The gene calls are TRBV7-2 and TRBJ2-7; D call uncertain. CDR1 is SGHTA and CDR2 is FQGNSA in the germline V gene. This CDR3 has 15 residues. Trimming shortened V by 5 bases and J by 0 bases, and 14 bases separated the two germline ends. CDR3 sequence (DNA): TGTGCCAGCAGCAGCGAAGCAGGTCTCTCCTACGAGCAGTACTTC. Protein sequence: CASSSEAGLSYEQYF.

This clone was counted only a few times. The chain combines TRBV7-3 with TRBJ2-5, with TRBD2 as a possible D gene (7 bases). The CDR3 totals 13 residues. Germline loops: CDR1 SGHTA, CDR2 FQGTGA. V was trimmed by 3 bases and J by 6 bases, leaving 11 bases between them. In nucleotides, the CDR3 is TGTGCCAGCAGCTTGAGGGGGGGCCAGACCCAGTACTTC. This codes for CASSLRGGQTQYF.

The J gene is TRBJ2-3, the V gene TRBV28, with a possible D match to TRBD2 (5 bases). CDR1 and CDR2 (germline): MDHEN, SYDVKM. V was trimmed by 3 bases and J by 3 bases, leaving 10 bases between them. This CDR3 has 14 amino acids. The CDR3 DNA sequence: TGTGCCAGCAGTTTGACCCCGGGAACAGATACGCAGTATTTT. This gives the protein CASSLTPGTDTQYF.

The chain combines TRBV27 with TRBJ2-7, with D unresolved. Germline CDR1 reads MNHEY; CDR2 reads SMNVEV (reference sequence). The V end lost 2 bases, the J end lost 7 bases, and 18 bases lay between the germline ends. This CDR3 has 15 residues. The DNA for the CDR3 is TGTGCCAGCAGTTTAACCACATTTCCTAGAGAAGAGCAGTACTTC. Translated, it gives CASSLTTFPREEQYF.

This clone was detected once. J is TRBJ1-4 and V is TRBV12-5; D is unclear. Trimming took off 3 bases at V and 15 bases at J, with 11 bases between the two ends. CDR1 LGHNT and CDR2 FRNRAP come from the germline V gene. The CDR3 extends over 11 amino acids. The CDR3, as DNA: TGTGCTAGTGGTTTAGTGAATATAATGTTTTTT. It is translated as CASGLVNIMFF. Together with reference TRBV12-5 and TRBJ1-4, the CDR3 gives the full variable domain: DARVTQTPRHKVTEMGQEVTMRCQPILGHNTVFWYRQTMMQGLELLAYFRNRAPLDDSGMPKDRFSAEMPDATLATLKIQPSEPRDSAVYFCASGLVNIMFFGSGTQLSVL.

The V and J genes are TRBV9 and TRBJ2-7, with D possibly being TRBD1 or TRBD2 (6 bases each). V was cut by 4 bases and J by 4 bases, with 18 bases left in between. CDR1 and CDR2 (germline): SGDLS, YYNGEE. This CDR3 is built from 15 residues. The CDR3 DNA reads TGTGCCAGCAGCCCAAGGGACGGGGGCTGGTACGAGCAGTACTTC. Amino acids: CASSPRDGGWYEQYF.

This chain joins TRBV2 and TRBJ2-2; D uncertain. Trimming stripped 0 bases from V and 5 bases from J, with 13 bases between. Per the germline V gene, CDR1 is SNHLY and CDR2 is FYNNEI. The CDR3 is 16 amino acids. The CDR3 nucleotides are TGTGCCAGCAGTGAAGCTCCGTCGACGATTACCGGGGAGCTGTTTTTT. It yields the protein CASSEAPSTITGELFF.

V gene TRBV11-2 combines with J gene TRBJ2-7; the D gene is possibly TRBD2 (5 bases). V was cut by 0 bases and J by 3 bases, with 9 bases left in between. This CDR3 is 14 amino acids long. Germline values: CDR1 SGHAT, CDR2 FQNNGV. CDR3 nucleotides: TGTGCCAGCAGCTTAGAGGAGGCTAGCTACGAGCAGTACTTC. Translation: CASSLEEASYEQYF.

The chain uses TRBV20-1 and TRBJ2-5; D remains unclear. The CDR3 loop spans 10 amino acids. Germline values: CDR1 DFQATT, CDR2 SNEGSKA (reference sequence). V lost 3 bases, J lost 5 bases, and 4 bases lay in between. The CDR3 protein is CSARRETQYF. For the CDR3, the DNA is TGCAGTGCTAGGAGGGAGACCCAGTACTTC.

This chain uses TRBV5-1 with TRBJ2-5; D is possibly TRBD2 (6 bases). This CDR3 contains 16 residues. From germline, CDR1 is SGHRS and CDR2 YFSETQ. With 4 bases removed from V and 1 base from J, the gap between germline ends came to 17 bases. CDR3 sequence: CASSPIIQTSQETQYF. The DNA of the CDR3 is TGCGCCAGCAGCCCAATAATTCAGACTAGCCAAGAGACCCAGTACTTC.

The chain has TRBV27 and TRBJ2-7, with TRBD1 identical over 10 bases. Trimming cost V 8 bases and J 4 bases; bases outside gene matches: 5. Germline V gives CDR1 MNHEY, CDR2 SMNVEV (reference sequence). This CDR3 contains 13 residues. As DNA, the CDR3 is TGTGCCAGCGGAGGACAGGGGGAGTACGAGCAGTACTTC. Encoded protein: CASGGQGEYEQYF.